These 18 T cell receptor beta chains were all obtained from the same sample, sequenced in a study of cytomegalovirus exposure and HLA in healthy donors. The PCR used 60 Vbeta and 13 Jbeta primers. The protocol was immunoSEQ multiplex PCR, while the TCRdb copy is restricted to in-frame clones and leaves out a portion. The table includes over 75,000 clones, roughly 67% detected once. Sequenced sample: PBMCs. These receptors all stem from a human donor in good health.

In DNA form, the CDR3 reads TGTGCCTGGAGTGTAGGAGGTACAGATACGCAGTATTTT. This gives the protein CAWSVGGTDTQYF. The J gene is TRBJ2-3, the V gene TRBV30, with TRBD2 as a possible D gene (5 bases). Trimming pared 0 bases from V and 3 bases from J, leaving 7 bases between. CDR1 and CDR2 from the germline V gene are GTSNPN and SVGIG (reference sequence). CDR3 length: 13 amino acids.

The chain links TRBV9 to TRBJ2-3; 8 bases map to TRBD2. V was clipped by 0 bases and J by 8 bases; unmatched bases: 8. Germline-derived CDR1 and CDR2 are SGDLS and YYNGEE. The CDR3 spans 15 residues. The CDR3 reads CASSVVSGEVVTQYF. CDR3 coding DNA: TGTGCCAGCAGCGTAGTTAGCGGGGAAGTTGTTACGCAGTATTTT.

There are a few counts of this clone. CDR3 DNA: TGTGCCAGCAGCCCCGGGACTAGCGGGGGGTCTAGCACAGATACGCAGTATTTT. Its protein is CASSPGTSGGSSTDTQYF. V gene TRBV5-6 combines with J gene TRBJ2-3, with 15 bases identical to TRBD2. Trimming at V came to 4 bases and at J to 0 bases, leaving 6 bases not matched to a gene. This CDR3 comprises 18 residues. CDR1 is SGHDT, CDR2 YYEEEE, per germline.

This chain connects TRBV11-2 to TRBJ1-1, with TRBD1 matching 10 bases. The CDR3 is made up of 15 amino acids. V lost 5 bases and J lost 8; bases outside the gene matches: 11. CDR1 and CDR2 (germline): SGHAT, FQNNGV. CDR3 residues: CASSPIAGQGPEAFF. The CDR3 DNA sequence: TGTGCCAGCAGCCCCATAGCGGGACAGGGGCCCGAAGCTTTCTTT.

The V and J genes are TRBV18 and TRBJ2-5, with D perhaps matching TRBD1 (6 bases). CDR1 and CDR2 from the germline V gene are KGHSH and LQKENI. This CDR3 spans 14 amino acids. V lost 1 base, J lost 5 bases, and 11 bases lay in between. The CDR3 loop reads CASSPQQGPETQYF. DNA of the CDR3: TGTGCCAGCTCACCACAGCAGGGGCCTGAGACCCAGTACTTC. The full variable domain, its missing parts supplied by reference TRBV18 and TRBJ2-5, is NAGVMQNPRHLVRRRGQEARLRCSPMKGHSHVYWYRQLPEEGLKFMVYLQKENIIDESGMPKERFSAEFPKEGPSILRIQQVVRGDSAAYFCASSPQQGPETQYFGPGTRLLVL.

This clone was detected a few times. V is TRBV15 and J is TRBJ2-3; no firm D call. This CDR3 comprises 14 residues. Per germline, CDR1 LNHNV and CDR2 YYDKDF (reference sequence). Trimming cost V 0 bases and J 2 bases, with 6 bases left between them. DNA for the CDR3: TGTGCCACCAGCAGAGATTCTGTCACAGATACGCAGTATTTT. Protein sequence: CATSRDSVTDTQYF.

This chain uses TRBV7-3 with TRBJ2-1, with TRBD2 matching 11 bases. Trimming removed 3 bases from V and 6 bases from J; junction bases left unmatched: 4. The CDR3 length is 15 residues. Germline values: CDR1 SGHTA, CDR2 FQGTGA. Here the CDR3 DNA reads TGTGCCAGCAGCTTTTTAGCGGGGGGGGCCAATGAGCAGTTCTTC. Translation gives CASSFLAGGANEQFF.

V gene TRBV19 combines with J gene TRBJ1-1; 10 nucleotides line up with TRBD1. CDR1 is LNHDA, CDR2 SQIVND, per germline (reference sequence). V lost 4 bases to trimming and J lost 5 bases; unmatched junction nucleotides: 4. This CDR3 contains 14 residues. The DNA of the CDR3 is TGTGCCAGTAGTAGCCGGACAGGGGGTACTGAAGCTTTCTTT. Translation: CASSSRTGGTEAFF.

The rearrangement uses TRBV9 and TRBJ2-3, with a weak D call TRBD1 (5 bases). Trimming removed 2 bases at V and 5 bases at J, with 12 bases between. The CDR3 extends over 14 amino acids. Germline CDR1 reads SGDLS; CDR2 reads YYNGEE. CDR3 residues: CASSVRASQDTQYF. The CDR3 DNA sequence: TGTGCCAGCAGCGTCAGGGCCTCCCAAGATACGCAGTATTTT. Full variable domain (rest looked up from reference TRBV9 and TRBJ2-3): DSGVTQTPKHLITATGQRVTLRCSPRSGDLSVYWYQQSLDQGLQFLIQYYNGEERAKGNILERFSAQQFPDLHSELNLSSLELGDSALYFCASSVRASQDTQYFGPGTRLTVL.

The CDR3 DNA reads as TGTGCCAGCAGCGTAGCCGGACAGGGGGTGTACGAGCAGTACTTC. Translation: CASSVAGQGVYEQYF. The rearrangement joins TRBV9 to TRBJ2-7; 10 bases map to TRBD1. Trimming removed 0 bases from V and 4 bases from J; junction bases left unmatched: 4. The germline V gene has CDR1 SGDLS and CDR2 YYNGEE. The CDR3 consists of 15 residues. The full variable domain, rest sourced from reference TRBV9 and TRBJ2-7, is DSGVTQTPKHLITATGQRVTLRCSPRSGDLSVYWYQQSLDQGLQFLIQYYNGEERAKGNILERFSAQQFPDLHSELNLSSLELGDSALYFCASSVAGQGVYEQYFGPGTRLTVT.

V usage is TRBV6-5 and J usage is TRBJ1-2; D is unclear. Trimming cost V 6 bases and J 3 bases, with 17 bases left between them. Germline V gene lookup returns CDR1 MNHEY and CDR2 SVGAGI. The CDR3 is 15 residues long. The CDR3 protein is CASSRMTLRDYGYTF. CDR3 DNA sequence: TGTGCCAGCAGCCGCATGACGCTGAGGGACTATGGCTACACCTTC.

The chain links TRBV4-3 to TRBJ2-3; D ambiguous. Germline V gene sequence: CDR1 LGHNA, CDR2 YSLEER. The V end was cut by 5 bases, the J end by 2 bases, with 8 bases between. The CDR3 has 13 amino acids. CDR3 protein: CASSSYLTDTQYF. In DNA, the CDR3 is TGCGCCAGCAGCTCCTACCTCACAGATACGCAGTATTTT.

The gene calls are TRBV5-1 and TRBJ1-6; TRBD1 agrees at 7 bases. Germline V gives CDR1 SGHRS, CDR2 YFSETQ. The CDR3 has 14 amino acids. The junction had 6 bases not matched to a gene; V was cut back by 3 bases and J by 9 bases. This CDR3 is CASSSAGGLSPLHF. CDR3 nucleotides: TGCGCCAGCAGCTCGGCAGGGGGTCTTTCACCCCTCCACTTT.

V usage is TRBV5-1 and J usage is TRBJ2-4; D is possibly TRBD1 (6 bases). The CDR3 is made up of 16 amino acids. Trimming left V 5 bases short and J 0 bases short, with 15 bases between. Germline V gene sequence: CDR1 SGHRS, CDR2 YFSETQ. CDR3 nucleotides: TGCGCCAGCAGTAATGACAGGCCCATAGCCAAAAACATTCAGTACTTC. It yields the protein CASSNDRPIAKNIQYF.

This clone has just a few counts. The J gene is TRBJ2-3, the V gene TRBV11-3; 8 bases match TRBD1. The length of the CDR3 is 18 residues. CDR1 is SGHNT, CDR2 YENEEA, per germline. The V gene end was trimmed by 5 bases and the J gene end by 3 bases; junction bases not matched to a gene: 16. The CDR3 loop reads CASSPKEGGRGRTDTQYF. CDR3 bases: TGTGCCAGCAGCCCAAAGGAGGGAGGCAGGGGGCGAACAGATACGCAGTATTTT.

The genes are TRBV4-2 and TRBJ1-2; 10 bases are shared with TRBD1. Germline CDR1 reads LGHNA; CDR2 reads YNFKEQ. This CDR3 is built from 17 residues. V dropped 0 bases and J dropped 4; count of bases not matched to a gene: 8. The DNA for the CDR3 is TGTGCCAGCAGCCAAGAAGGGGACAGGGGCGACTCCTATGGCTACACCTTC. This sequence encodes CASSQEGDRGDSYGYTF.

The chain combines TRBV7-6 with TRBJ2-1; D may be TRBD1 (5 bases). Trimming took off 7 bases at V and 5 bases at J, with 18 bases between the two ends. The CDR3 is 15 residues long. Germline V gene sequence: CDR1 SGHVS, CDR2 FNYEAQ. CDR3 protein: CASTFLGEGDNEQFF. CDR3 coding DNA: TGTGCCAGCACCTTCCTCGGTGAAGGGGACAATGAGCAGTTCTTC.

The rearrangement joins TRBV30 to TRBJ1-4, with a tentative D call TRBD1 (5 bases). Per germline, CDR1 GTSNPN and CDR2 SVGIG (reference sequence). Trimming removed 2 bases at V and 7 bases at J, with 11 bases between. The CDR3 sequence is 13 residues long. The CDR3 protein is CAWSRLQGEKLFF. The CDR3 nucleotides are TGTGCCTGGAGTCGGCTCCAGGGTGAAAAACTGTTTTTT. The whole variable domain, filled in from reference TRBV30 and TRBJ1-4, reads SQTIHQWPATLVQPVGSPLSLECTVEGTSNPNLYWYRQAAGRGLQLLFYSVGIGQISSEVPQNLSASRPQDRQFILSSKKLLLSDSGFYLCAWSRLQGEKLFFGSGTQLSVL.